Included here is one TCR beta chain sequence, with context. Its target is not known. Compared with germline, one end of the junction differs, possibly owing to a read error. CDR1 and CDR2 from the germline V gene are WSHSY and SAAADI. The CDR3 extends over 18 amino acids. Transcripts of RNA were the source for amplifying TCR beta CDR3 regions. RT-PCR in the first round used HTBI primers; a second-round multiplex PCR followed. TCRdb fed the multiplex PCR reads into MiXCR, producing one record per CDR3 protein. In the table there are 500,000 to 800,000 distinct CDR3 sequences, under 50% of which are singletons. The sample originates from a study of Graves' ophthalmopathy and Graves' hyperthyroidism. Findings and limits, study-wide: In blood, most expanded thyroid clonotypes above 0.001 frequency were also detected.

V and J are TRBV10-2 and TRBJ1-6, with D possibly TRBD1 on 6 matching bases. The TCR originated in an adult man with Graves' ophthalmopathy. Sequencing was done on a sample of peripheral blood. DNA of the CDR3: TGTGCCAGCAGTGAAGAAGTGGTGTCCGGGGGCCTAAATTCACCCCTCCACTTT. Amino acid sequence: CASSEEVVSGGLNSPLHF.